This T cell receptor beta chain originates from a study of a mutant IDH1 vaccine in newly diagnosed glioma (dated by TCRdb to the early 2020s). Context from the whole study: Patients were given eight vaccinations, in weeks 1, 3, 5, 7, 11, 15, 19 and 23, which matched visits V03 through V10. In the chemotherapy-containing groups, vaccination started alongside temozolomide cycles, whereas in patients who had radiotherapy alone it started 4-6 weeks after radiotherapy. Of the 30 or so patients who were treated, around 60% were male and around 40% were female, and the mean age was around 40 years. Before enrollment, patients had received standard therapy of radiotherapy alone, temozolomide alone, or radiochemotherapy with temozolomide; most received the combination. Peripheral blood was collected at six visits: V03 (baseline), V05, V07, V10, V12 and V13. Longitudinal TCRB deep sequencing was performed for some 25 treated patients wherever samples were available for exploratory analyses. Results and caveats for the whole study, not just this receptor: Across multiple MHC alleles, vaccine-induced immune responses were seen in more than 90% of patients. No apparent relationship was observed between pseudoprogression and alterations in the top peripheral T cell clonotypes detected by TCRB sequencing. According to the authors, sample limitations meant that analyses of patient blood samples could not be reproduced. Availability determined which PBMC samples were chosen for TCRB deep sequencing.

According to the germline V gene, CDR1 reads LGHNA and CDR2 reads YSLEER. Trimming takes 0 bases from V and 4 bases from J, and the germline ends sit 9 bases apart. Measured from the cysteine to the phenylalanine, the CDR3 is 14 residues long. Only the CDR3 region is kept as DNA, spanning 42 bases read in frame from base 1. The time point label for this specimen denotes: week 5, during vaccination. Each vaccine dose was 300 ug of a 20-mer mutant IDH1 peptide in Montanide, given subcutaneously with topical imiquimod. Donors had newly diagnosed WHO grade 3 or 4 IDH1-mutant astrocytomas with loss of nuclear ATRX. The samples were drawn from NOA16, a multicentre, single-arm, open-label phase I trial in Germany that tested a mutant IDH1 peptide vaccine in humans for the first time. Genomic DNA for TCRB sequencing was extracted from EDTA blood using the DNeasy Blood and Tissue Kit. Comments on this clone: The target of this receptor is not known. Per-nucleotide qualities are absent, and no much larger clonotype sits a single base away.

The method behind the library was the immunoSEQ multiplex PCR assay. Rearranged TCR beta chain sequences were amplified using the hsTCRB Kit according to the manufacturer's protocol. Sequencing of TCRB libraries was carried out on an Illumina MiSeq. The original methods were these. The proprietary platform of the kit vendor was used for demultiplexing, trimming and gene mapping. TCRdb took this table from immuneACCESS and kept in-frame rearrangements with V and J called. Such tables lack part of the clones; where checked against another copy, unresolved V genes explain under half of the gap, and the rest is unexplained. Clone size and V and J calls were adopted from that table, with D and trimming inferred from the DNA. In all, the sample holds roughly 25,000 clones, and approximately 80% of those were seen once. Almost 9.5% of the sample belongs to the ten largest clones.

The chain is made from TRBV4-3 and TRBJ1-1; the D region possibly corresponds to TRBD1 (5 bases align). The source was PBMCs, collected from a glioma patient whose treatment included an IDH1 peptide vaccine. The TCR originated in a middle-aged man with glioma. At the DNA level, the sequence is TGCGCCAGCAGCCAAGAAGCGAGGGGCACTGAAGCTTTCTTT. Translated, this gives CASSQEARGTEAFF.